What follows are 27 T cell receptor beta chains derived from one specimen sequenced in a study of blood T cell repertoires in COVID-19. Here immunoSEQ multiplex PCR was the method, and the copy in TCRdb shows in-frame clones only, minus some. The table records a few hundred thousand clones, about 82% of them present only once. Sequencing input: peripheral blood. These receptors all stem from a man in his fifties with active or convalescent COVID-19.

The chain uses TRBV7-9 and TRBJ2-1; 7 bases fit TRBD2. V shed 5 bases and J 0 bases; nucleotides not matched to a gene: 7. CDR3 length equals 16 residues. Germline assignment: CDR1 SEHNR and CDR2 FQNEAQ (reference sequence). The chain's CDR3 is CASSRLSGVSYNEQFF. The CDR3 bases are TGTGCCAGCAGCCGACTGAGCGGGGTCTCCTACAATGAGCAGTTCTTC.

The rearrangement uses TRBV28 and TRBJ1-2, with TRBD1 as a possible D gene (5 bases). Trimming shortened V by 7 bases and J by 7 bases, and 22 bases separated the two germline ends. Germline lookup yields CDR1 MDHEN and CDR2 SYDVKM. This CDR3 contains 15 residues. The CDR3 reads CASTAGAIGPVGYTF. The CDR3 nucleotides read TGTGCCAGCACCGCTGGGGCAATTGGGCCTGTTGGCTACACCTTC.

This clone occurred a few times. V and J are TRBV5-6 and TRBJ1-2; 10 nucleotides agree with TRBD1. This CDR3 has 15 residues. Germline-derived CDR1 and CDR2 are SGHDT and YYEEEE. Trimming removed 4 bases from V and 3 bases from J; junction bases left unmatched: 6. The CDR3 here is CASSAGTGDDYGYTF. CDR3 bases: TGTGCCAGCAGCGCGGGGACAGGGGACGACTATGGCTACACCTTC.

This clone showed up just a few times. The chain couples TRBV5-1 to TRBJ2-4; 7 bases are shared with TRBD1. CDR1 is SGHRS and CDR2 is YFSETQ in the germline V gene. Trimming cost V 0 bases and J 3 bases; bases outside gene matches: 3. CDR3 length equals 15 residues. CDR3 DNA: TGCGCCAGCAGCTTGGGACAGGGAGACAAAAACATTCAGTACTTC. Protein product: CASSLGQGDKNIQYF.

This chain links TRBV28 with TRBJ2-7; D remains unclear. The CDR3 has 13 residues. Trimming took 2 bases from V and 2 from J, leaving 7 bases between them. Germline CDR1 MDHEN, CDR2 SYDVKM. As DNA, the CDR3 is TGTGCCAGCAGTTTACGGGTACCCTACGAGCAGTACTTC. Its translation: CASSLRVPYEQYF.

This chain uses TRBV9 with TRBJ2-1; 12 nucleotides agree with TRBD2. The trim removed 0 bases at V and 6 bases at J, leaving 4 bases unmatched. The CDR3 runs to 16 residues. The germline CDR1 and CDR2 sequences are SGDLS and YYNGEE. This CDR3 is CASSVETSGSGNEQFF. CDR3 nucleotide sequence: TGTGCCAGCAGCGTAGAGACTAGCGGGAGTGGCAATGAGCAGTTCTTC.

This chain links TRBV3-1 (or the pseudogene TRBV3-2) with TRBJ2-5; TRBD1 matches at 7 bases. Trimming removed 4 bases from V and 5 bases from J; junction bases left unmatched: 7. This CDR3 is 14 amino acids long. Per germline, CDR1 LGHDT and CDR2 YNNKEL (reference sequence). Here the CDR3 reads CASSRRGGDETQYF. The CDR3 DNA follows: TGTGCCAGCAGCCGTCGAGGGGGCGATGAGACCCAGTACTTC.

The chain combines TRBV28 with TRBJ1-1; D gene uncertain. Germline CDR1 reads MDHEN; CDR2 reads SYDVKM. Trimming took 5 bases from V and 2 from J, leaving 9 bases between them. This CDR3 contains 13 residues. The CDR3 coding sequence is TGTGCCAGCAGTCTAGACGGAAACACTGAAGCTTTCTTT. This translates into CASSLDGNTEAFF.

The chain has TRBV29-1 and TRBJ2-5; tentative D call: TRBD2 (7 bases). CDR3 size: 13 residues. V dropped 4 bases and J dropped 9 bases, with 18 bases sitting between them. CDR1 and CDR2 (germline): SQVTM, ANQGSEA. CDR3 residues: CSVGRTQGGAQYF. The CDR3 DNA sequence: TGCAGCGTTGGTCGTACCCAAGGGGGGGCCCAGTACTTC.

CDR3 sequence reads: CASSPQTSGRWETQYF. CDR3 in DNA: TGTGCCAGCAGTCCCCAGACTAGCGGGAGATGGGAGACCCAGTACTTC. The J gene is TRBJ2-5, the V gene TRBV27; TRBD2 matches at 12 bases. This CDR3 is 16 amino acids long. In germline, CDR1 is MNHEY, CDR2 SMNVEV (reference sequence). The ends lost 5 bases at V and 5 bases at J; junction bases unmatched: 9.

CDR3: CATSRDQDRGHGYTF. CDR3 DNA sequence: TGTGCCACCAGCAGAGATCAGGACAGGGGGCATGGCTACACCTTC. V gene TRBV15 combines with J gene TRBJ1-2; 11 bases match TRBD1. The CDR3 is made up of 15 amino acids. Germline assignment: CDR1 LNHNV and CDR2 YYDKDF (reference sequence). V lost 0 bases, J lost 6 bases, and 3 bases stayed unmatched.

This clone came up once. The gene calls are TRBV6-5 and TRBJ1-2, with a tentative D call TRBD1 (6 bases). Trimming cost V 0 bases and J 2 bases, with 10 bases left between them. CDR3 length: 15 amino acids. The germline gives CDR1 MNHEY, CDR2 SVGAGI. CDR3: CASSYSGAHNYGYTF. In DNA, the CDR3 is TGTGCCAGCAGTTACTCGGGGGCACACAACTATGGCTACACCTTC.

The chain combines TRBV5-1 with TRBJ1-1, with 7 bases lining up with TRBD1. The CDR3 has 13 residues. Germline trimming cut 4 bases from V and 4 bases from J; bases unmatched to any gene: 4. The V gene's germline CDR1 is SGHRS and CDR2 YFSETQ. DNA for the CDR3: TGCGCCAGCAGCCTGACAGGGAGCACTGAAGCTTTCTTT. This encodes CASSLTGSTEAFF.

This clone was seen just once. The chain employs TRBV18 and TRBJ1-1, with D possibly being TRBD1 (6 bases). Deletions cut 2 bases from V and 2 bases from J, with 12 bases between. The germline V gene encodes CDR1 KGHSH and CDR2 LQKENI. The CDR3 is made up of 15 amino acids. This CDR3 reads CASSPIGQLNTEAFF. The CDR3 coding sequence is TGTGCCAGCTCACCAATAGGACAGTTAAACACTGAAGCTTTCTTT. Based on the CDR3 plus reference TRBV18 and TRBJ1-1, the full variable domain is NAGVMQNPRHLVRRRGQEARLRCSPMKGHSHVYWYRQLPEEGLKFMVYLQKENIIDESGMPKERFSAEFPKEGPSILRIQQVVRGDSAAYFCASSPIGQLNTEAFFGQGTRLTVV.

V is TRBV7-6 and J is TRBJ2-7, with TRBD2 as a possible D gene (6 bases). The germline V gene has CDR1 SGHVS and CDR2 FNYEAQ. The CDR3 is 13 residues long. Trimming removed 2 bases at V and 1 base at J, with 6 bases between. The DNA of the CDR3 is TGTGCCAGCAGCTTAAGCGGGTCCTACGAGCAGTACTTC. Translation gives CASSLSGSYEQYF.

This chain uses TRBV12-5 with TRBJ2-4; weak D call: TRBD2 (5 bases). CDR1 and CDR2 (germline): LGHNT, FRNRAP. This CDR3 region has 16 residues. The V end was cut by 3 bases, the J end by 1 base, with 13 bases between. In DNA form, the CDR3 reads TGTGCTAGTGGTTTTTCTAGCCCGGCGGCCAAAAACATTCAGTACTTC. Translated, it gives CASGFSSPAAKNIQYF. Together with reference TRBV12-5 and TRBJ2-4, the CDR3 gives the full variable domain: DARVTQTPRHKVTEMGQEVTMRCQPILGHNTVFWYRQTMMQGLELLAYFRNRAPLDDSGMPKDRFSAEMPDATLATLKIQPSEPRDSAVYFCASGFSSPAAKNIQYFGAGTRLSVL.

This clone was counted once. The CDR3 region has the DNA TGTGCCAGCTCACGAACTACAGGGTTAGACGGCTACACCTTC. Protein: CASSRTTGLDGYTF. This sequence joins TRBV18 and TRBJ1-2, with D possibly matching TRBD1 (6 bases). This CDR3 region has 14 residues. Germline V gene sequence: CDR1 KGHSH, CDR2 LQKENI. V was trimmed by 4 bases and J by 8 bases, leaving 17 bases between them.

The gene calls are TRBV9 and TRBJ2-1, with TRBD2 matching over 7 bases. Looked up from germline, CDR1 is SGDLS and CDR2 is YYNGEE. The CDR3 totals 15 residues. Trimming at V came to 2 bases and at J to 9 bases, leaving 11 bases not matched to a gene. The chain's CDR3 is CASSVGRSTSPEQFF. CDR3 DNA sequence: TGTGCCAGCAGCGTTGGCCGATCGACTAGCCCTGAGCAGTTCTTC.

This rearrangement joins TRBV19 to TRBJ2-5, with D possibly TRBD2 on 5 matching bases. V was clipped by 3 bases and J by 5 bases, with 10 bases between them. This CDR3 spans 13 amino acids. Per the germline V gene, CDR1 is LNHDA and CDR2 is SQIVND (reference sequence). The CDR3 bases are TGTGCCAGTAGTATCCCGGGGTTGGAGACCCAGTACTTC. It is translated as CASSIPGLETQYF.

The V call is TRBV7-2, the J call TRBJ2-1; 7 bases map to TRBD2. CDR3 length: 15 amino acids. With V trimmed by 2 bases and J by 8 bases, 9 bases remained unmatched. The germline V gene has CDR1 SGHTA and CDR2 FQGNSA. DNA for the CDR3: TGTGCCAGCAGCTTATGGGCGGGAGATAGCGATGAGCAGTTCTTC. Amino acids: CASSLWAGDSDEQFF.

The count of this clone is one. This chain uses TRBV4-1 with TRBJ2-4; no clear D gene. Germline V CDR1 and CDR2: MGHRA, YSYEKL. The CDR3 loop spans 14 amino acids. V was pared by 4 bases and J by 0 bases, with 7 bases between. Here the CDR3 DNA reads TGCGCCAGCAGCCTGGAGTTAGCCAAAAACATTCAGTACTTC. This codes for CASSLELAKNIQYF.

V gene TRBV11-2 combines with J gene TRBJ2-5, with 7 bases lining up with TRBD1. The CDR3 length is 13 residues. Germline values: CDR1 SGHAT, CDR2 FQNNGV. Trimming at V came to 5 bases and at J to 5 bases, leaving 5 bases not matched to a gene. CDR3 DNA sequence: TGTGCCAGCAGCCCGACAGGGATGGAGACCCAGTACTTC. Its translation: CASSPTGMETQYF.

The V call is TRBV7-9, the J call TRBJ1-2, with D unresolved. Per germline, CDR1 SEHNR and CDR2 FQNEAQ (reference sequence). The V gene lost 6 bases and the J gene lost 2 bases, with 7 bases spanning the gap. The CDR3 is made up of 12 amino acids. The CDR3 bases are TGTGCCAGCAGTTCCATCAACTATGGCTACACCTTC. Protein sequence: CASSSINYGYTF.

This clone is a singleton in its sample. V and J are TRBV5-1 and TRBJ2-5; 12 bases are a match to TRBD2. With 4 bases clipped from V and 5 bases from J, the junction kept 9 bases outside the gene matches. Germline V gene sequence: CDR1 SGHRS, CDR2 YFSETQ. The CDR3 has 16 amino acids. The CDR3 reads CASSTRTSGTGETQYF. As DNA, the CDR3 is TGCGCCAGCAGCACCCGGACTAGCGGGACGGGGGAGACCCAGTACTTC. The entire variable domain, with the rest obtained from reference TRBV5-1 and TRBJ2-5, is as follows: KAGVTQTPRYLIKTRGQQVTLSCSPISGHRSVSWYQQTPGQGLQFLFEYFSETQRNKGNFPGRFSGRQFSNSRSEMNVSTLELGDSALYLCASSTRTSGTGETQYFGPGTRLLVL.

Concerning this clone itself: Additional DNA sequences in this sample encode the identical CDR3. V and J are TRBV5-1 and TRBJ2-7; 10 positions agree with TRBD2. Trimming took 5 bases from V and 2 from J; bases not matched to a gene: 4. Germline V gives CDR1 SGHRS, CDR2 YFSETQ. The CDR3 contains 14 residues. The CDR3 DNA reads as TGCGCCAGCAGACCCGGACTAGCGGCCTACGAGCAGTACTTC. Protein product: CASRPGLAAYEQYF.

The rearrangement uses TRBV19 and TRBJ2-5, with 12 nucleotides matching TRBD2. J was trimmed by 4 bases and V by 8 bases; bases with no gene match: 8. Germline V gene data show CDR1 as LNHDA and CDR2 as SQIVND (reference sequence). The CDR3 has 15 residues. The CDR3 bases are TGTGCCAGTCGACTAGCGGGAGAACAAGGAGAGACCCAGTACTTC. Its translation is CASRLAGEQGETQYF. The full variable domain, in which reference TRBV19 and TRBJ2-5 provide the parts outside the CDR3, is DGGITQSPKYLFRKEGQNVTLSCEQNLNHDAMYWYRQDPGQGLRLIYYSQIVNDFQKGDIAEGYSVSREKKESFPLTVTSAQKNPTAFYLCASRLAGEQGETQYFGPGTRLLVL.

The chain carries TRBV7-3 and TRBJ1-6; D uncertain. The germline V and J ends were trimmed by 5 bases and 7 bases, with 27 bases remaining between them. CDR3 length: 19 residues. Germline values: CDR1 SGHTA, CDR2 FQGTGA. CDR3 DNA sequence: TGTGCCAGCAGCCTAAGGCCTAGGTTCCTAGGTCTGAGCAATTCACCCCTCCACTTT. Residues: CASSLRPRFLGLSNSPLHF.